This T cell receptor (beta chain) is drawn from a study of beta chain features in type 1 diabetes. Comments on this clone: Its antigen is not known.

The CDR3 loop spans 16 amino acids. Germline lookup yields CDR1 SGHRS and CDR2 YFSETQ. V shed 4 bases and J 6 bases; nucleotides not matched to a gene: 12. Investigators reverse transcribed all isolated RNA, so they sequenced expressed TCRB transcripts. Mean read depth for naive, central memory and regulatory T cell samples was several million reads. Profiled with immunoSEQ multiplex PCR; TCRdb holds only in-frame clones, not every one. The sample contains about 270,000 clones, more than 13% of which appear only once. General study points: Across all four CD4+ subsets, people with type 1 diabetes showed modestly shorter TCRB CDR3s.

A single heparinised blood sample, averaging roughly 0.11 L, was obtained per donor. The sequencing input was naive CD4+ T cells from blood. This sequence originates from a man under 40 with type 1 diabetes. The V gene is TRBV5-1, the J gene TRBJ2-3; 9 positions agree with TRBD2. This CDR3 reads CASSEKGSGRGDTQYF. As DNA, the CDR3 is TGCGCCAGCAGCGAGAAAGGTAGCGGGAGAGGGGATACGCAGTATTTT. Based on the CDR3 plus reference TRBV5-1 and TRBJ2-3, the full variable domain is KAGVTQTPRYLIKTRGQQVTLSCSPISGHRSVSWYQQTPGQGLQFLFEYFSETQRNKGNFPGRFSGRQFSNSRSEMNVSTLELGDSALYLCASSEKGSGRGDTQYFGPGTRLTVL.